This record covers a single T cell receptor (beta chain). The record originates from a study of T-cell memory formation after mild COVID-19. In TCRdb, the 5' RACE reads were re-called with MiXCR into one record per CDR3 protein. The sample has roughly 380,000 distinct CDR3 sequences; 25% to 30% are singletons. This CDR3 contains 15 residues. Germline values: CDR1 SEHNR, CDR2 FQNEAQ (reference sequence). V gave up 5 bases and J gave up 2 bases, with 16 bases separating them. V and J are TRBV7-9 and TRBJ2-7; possible D gene TRBD2, 6 bases. Sample: PBMCs or a T cell subset sorted from them (not recorded which). This TCR was recovered from an adult woman who had mild COVID-19 (a few samples of this study predate the infection). Cell type and time point are not known. In DNA form, the CDR3 reads TGTGCCAGCAGCAGGGCGGGGACCGCGACCTACGAGCAGTACTTC. It translates to CASSRAGTATYEQYF. Complete variable domain (other parts from reference TRBV7-9 and TRBJ2-7): DTGVSQNPRHKITKRGQNVTFRCDPISEHNRLYWYRQTLGQGPEFLTYFQNEAQLEKSRLLSDRFSAERPKGSFSTLEIQRTEQGDSAMYLCASSRAGTATYEQYFGPGTRLTVT.